The clone carrying this TCR beta chain has a count of ten or more. As yet, its antigen is unknown. The data were obtained in a study of identical twins. The study, taken as a whole, reports: Modelling approaches yielded underestimates of out-of-frame TCR alpha sharing between monozygotic twins. Sequences that were out-of-frame, alpha and twin-shared displayed an excess of low generation probability. Fewer insertions were carried by abundant cord blood beta clonotypes, but none was seen in memory repertoires.

With 4 bases clipped from V and 2 bases from J, the junction kept 5 bases outside the gene matches. CDR1 and CDR2 from the germline V gene are SGHRS and YFSETQ. CDR3 length equals 14 residues. TCRdb fed the 5' RACE reads into MiXCR, producing one record per CDR3 protein. The table shows 690,000 or so distinct CDR3 sequences, with over 5% occurring only once. Sequencing used naive T cells sorted from blood. The TCR comes from a man aged 18 to 35 in good health. The chain joins TRBV5-1 to TRBJ2-7; 8 bases are shared with TRBD2. The CDR3 coding sequence is TGCGCCAGCAGCCAGGGACTAGTCGCCTACGAGCAGTACTTC. It is translated as CASSQGLVAYEQYF.